Below, 12 T cell receptor beta chains from the same sample are listed, as sequenced in a study of blood T cell repertoires in COVID-19. The method was immunoSEQ multiplex PCR; TCRdb's version includes in-frame clones alone and lacks a portion of them. Here the sample spans tens of thousands of clones, approximately 89% being singletons. The source material was peripheral blood. These receptor sequences come from a human donor with active COVID-19. The donor label of this sample is uncertain.

This chain connects TRBV4-2 to TRBJ1-2; TRBD1 might be the D (6 bases). V was clipped by 3 bases and J by 6 bases, with 14 bases between them. The CDR3 totals 14 residues. Germline loops: CDR1 LGHNA, CDR2 YNFKEQ. The CDR3 DNA sequence: TGTGCCAGCAGCCAGCTGAACAGGGACCATGGCTACACCTTC. Translated, it gives CASSQLNRDHGYTF.

The rearrangement uses TRBV5-1 and TRBJ1-1, with 8 bases lining up with TRBD1. The CDR3 covers 15 residues. Germline CDR1 is SGHRS and CDR2 is YFSETQ. J was trimmed by 1 base and V by 0 bases; bases with no gene match: 2. CDR3 nucleotide sequence: TGCGCCAGCAGCTTGGGGCAGGGGGCGAACACTGAAGCTTTCTTT. This codes for CASSLGQGANTEAFF.

This chain joins TRBV3-1 (or the pseudogene TRBV3-2) and TRBJ1-5; 7 positions match TRBD1. The trim removed 2 bases at V and 3 bases at J, leaving 16 bases unmatched. This CDR3 spans 19 amino acids. Germline lookup yields CDR1 LGHDT and CDR2 YNNKEL (reference sequence). CDR3 sequence reads: CASSQLSDDMTGNNQPQHF. CDR3 DNA sequence: TGTGCCAGCAGCCAACTATCCGACGATATGACAGGGAACAATCAGCCCCAGCATTTT.

V and J are TRBV19 and TRBJ2-7; D remains unclear. Germline CDR1 and CDR2: LNHDA and SQIVND (reference sequence). CDR3 length: 16 residues. The ends were cut back, 5 bases at V and 3 bases at J, with 20 bases in the middle. In DNA form, the CDR3 reads TGTGCCAGTAGTCTTCTTGGGCTTATAGAATGCTACGAGCAGTACTTC. Translated: CASSLLGLIECYEQYF.

The J gene is TRBJ1-3, the V gene TRBV5-1; D gene unclear. There are 16 residues in the CDR3. The V gene's germline CDR1 is SGHRS and CDR2 YFSETQ. Trimming removed 0 bases from V and 0 bases from J, with 10 bases in between. CDR3: CASSLEDTSSGNTIYF. CDR3 nucleotides: TGCGCCAGCAGCTTGGAAGACACTAGCTCTGGAAACACCATATATTTT.

The chain combines TRBV23-1 with TRBJ1-1; 9 bases align to TRBD1. TRBV23-1 is annotated as an ORF whose role is uncertain. CDR3 length equals 19 residues. V gave up 4 bases and J gave up 2 bases; unmatched junction bases: 17. The CDR3 spells CASSRRLTGGPICNTEAFF. The CDR3 DNA reads TGCGCCAGCAGTCGTCGCCTAACAGGGGGCCCTATATGCAACACTGAAGCTTTCTTT.

Details on this clone: The same CDR3 also results from other DNA sequences found in this sample. J is TRBJ2-7 and V is TRBV5-1; D is uncertain. CDR1 is SGHRS and CDR2 is YFSETQ in the germline V gene. CDR3 length: 13 residues. V was clipped by 1 base and J by 2 bases, with 7 bases between them. The CDR3 here is CASSLYFTYEQYF. CDR3 bases: TGCGCCAGCAGCTTGTACTTTACCTACGAGCAGTACTTC.

The chain uses TRBV6-2 or TRBV6-3 and TRBJ2-1, with D tentatively TRBD2 (6 bases). This CDR3 has 15 residues. V dropped 5 bases and J dropped 0 bases, with 11 bases sitting between them. Germline V gene sequence: CDR1 MNHEY, CDR2 SVGEGT. CDR3 nucleotide sequence: TGTGCCAGCAGTAACCTCGGGAGCTCCTACAATGAGCAGTTCTTC. This sequence encodes CASSNLGSSYNEQFF.

DNA for the CDR3: TGTGCCAGCAGCTCACAGGGATACAATGAGCAGTTCTTC. This sequence encodes CASSSQGYNEQFF. The chain is built from TRBV7-3 and TRBJ2-1, with a tentative D call TRBD1 (6 bases). Trimming left V 4 bases short and J 4 bases short, with 8 bases between. Germline assignment: CDR1 SGHTA and CDR2 FQGTGA. The CDR3 length is 13 residues.

The chain has TRBV28 and TRBJ1-1, with D possibly TRBD1 on 5 matching bases. CDR1 and CDR2 (germline): MDHEN, SYDVKM. This CDR3 contains 13 residues. V lost 6 bases and J 11 bases, leaving 19 bases between the germline ends. The CDR3 region is CASSPRASIYAFF. The CDR3 DNA is TGTGCCAGCAGCCCCAGGGCTTCGATCTACGCTTTCTTT.

The CDR3 protein is CASSIVQGSRTF. CDR3 sequence (DNA): TGTGCCAGTAGTATAGTTCAGGGCTCGAGGACCTTC. The chain employs TRBV19 and TRBJ1-2, with a possible D match to TRBD1 (5 bases). Germline loops: CDR1 LNHDA, CDR2 SQIVND (reference sequence). This CDR3 has 12 amino acids. Trimming cost V 1 base and J 14 bases, with 14 bases left between them. Based on the CDR3 plus reference TRBV19 and TRBJ1-2, the full variable domain is DGGITQSPKYLFRKEGQNVTLSCEQNLNHDAMYWYRQDPGQGLRLIYYSQIVNDFQKGDIAEGYSVSREKKESFPLTVTSAQKNPTAFYLCASSIVQGSRTFGSGTRLTVV.

The rearrangement joins TRBV15 to TRBJ1-3; weak D call: TRBD1 (5 bases). Trimming took off 5 bases at V and 0 bases at J, with 8 bases between the two ends. CDR3 length: 14 residues. Germline loops: CDR1 LNHNV, CDR2 YYDKDF (reference sequence). DNA for the CDR3: TGTGCCACCAGCGGGGGGGGCTCTGGAAACACCATATATTTT. This codes for CATSGGGSGNTIYF.